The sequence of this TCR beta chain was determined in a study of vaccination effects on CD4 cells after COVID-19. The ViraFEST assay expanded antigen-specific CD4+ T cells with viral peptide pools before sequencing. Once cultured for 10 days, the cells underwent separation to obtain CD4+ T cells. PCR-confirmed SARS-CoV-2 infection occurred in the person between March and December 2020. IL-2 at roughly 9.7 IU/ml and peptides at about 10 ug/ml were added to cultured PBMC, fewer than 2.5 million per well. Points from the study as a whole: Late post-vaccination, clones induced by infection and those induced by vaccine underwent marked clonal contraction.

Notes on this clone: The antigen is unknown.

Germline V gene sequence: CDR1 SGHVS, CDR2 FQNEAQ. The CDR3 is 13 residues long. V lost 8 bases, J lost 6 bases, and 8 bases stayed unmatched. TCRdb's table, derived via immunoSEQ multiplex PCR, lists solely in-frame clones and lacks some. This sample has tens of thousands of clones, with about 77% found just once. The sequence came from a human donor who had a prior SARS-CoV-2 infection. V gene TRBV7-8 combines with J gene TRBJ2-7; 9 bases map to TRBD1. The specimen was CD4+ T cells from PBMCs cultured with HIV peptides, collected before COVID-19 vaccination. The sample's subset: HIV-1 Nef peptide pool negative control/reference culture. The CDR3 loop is CASGDRVHSEQYF. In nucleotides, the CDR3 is TGTGCCAGCGGGGACAGGGTCCACAGCGAGCAGTACTTC.